Listed here are 22 T cell receptor beta chains from one sample, sequenced in a study of Graves' ophthalmopathy and Graves' hyperthyroidism. RNA transcripts yielded amplified TCR beta CDR3 regions. HTBI primers were employed in first-round RT-PCR, then a second-round multiplex PCR followed. TCRdb reprocessed the multiplex PCR reads via MiXCR and lists one record per CDR3 protein. Of roughly 170,000 distinct CDR3 sequences detected, around 39% appear once; the ten largest clones hold 7.5% to 10%. Sequenced material: peripheral blood. Source of these receptors: a man aged 30 to 45 with Graves' ophthalmopathy.

This clonotype was counted many times. The chain employs TRBV20-1 and TRBJ1-1; 9 positions match TRBD1. V trimming: 3 bases; J trimming: 11 bases; junction bases outside the gene matches: 10. This CDR3 is built from 13 residues. Looked up from germline, CDR1 is DFQATT and CDR2 is SNEGSKA (reference sequence). The CDR3, as DNA: TGCAGTGCTAGTTACGGACAGGGGATCGTTGCTTTCTTT. Translating gives CSASYGQGIVAFF.

This clonotype was seen at least ten times. This sequence joins TRBV12-3 or TRBV12-4 and TRBJ2-7; 10 nucleotides line up with TRBD2. Trimming at V came to 3 bases and at J to 0 bases, leaving 8 bases not matched to a gene. CDR3 size: 17 residues. CDR3 DNA sequence: TGTGCCAGCAGTTTTGCTAGCGGGAGCCTCAGCTCCTACGAGCAGTACTTC. As protein: CASSFASGSLSSYEQYF.

The J gene is TRBJ2-7, the V gene TRBV27; weak D call: TRBD1 (5 bases). Germline V lookup: CDR1 MNHEY, CDR2 SMNVEV (reference sequence). The CDR3 extends over 15 amino acids. V was trimmed by 5 bases and J by 1 base, leaving 15 bases between them. The CDR3 protein is CASSLTVRPSYEQYF. The CDR3 DNA sequence: TGTGCCAGCAGTCTGACAGTTAGACCGTCCTACGAGCAGTACTTC.

The chain uses TRBV20-1 and TRBJ1-5; no clear D. Germline CDR1 DFQATT, CDR2 SNEGSKA (reference sequence). Trimming removed 0 bases at V and 4 bases at J, with 10 bases between. The CDR3 is made up of 14 amino acids. The chain's CDR3 is CSARDHSPNQPQHF. CDR3 coding DNA: TGCAGTGCTAGAGATCACAGCCCAAATCAGCCCCAGCATTTT.

This clonotype has at least ten counts. This chain links TRBV29-1 with TRBJ2-7; 7 bases align to TRBD1. CDR1 and CDR2 (germline): SQVTM, ANQGSEA. Trimming cost V 4 bases and J 9 bases; bases outside gene matches: 12. The CDR3 has 13 residues. The CDR3 sequence: CSVVDRAGGWQYF. CDR3 sequence (DNA): TGCAGCGTTGTTGACAGGGCTGGTGGGTGGCAGTACTTC.

This clonotype was counted at least ten times. This chain connects TRBV6-2 or TRBV6-3 to TRBJ1-2; TRBD1 is a possible D gene (5 bases). Between the trimmed V and J ends, which lost 6 bases and 1 base, there was a span of 12 bases. Germline V CDR1 and CDR2: MNHEY, SVGEGT. This CDR3 spans 14 amino acids. The CDR3 DNA follows: TGTGCCAGCAGGATTGCAGGGTTTAACTATGGCTACACCTTC. This sequence encodes CASRIAGFNYGYTF.

The chain joins TRBV6-1 to TRBJ2-2; D is unclear. The CDR3 consists of 13 residues. Germline CDR1 is MNHNS and CDR2 is SASEGT. Trimming stripped 6 bases from V and 6 bases from J, with 11 bases between. Written as DNA, the CDR3 is TGTGCCAGCAGAACAATTCAGCCCGGGGAGCTGTTTTTT. This codes for CASRTIQPGELFF.

J is TRBJ2-5 and V is TRBV20-1; D is unclear. Germline CDR1 reads DFQATT; CDR2 reads SNEGSKA (reference sequence). There are 11 residues in the CDR3. The ends were cut back, 6 bases at V and 0 bases at J, with 5 bases in the middle. The CDR3 reads CSAQNQETQYF. In nucleotides, the CDR3 is TGCAGTGCGCAAAACCAAGAGACCCAGTACTTC.

This clonotype was counted at least ten times. This chain connects TRBV6-2 or TRBV6-3 to TRBJ2-2; 9 bases match TRBD2. CDR1 is MNHEY and CDR2 is SVGEGT in the germline V gene. The CDR3 totals 17 residues. The V and J ends lost 7 bases and 5 bases, in that order; junction bases with no gene match: 14. The CDR3 sequence is CASTTGRGRARTGELFF. The CDR3 DNA sequence: TGTGCCAGCACAACGGGGCGCGGGAGGGCCCGGACCGGGGAGCTGTTTTTT.

This clonotype was counted at least ten times. The V and J genes are TRBV11-3 and TRBJ2-2; D uncertain. The CDR3 length is 14 residues. V lost 5 bases and J lost 7, with 14 bases in between. Germline values: CDR1 SGHNT, CDR2 YENEEA. The CDR3 region is CASSQPIWIGELFF. The CDR3 DNA sequence: TGTGCCAGCAGCCAACCAATATGGATCGGGGAGCTGTTTTTT.

This clonotype was counted many times. The chain joins TRBV11-2 to TRBJ2-7, with 9 bases lining up with TRBD1. Unmatched junction bases numbered 7, after V lost 0 bases and J lost 7 bases. The CDR3 contains 15 residues. CDR1 and CDR2 from the germline V gene are SGHAT and FQNNGV. The CDR3 sequence is CASSLDRTGTGEQYF. The DNA for the CDR3 is TGTGCCAGCAGCTTAGATCGCACCGGGACAGGGGAGCAGTACTTC.

This clonotype has a count of ten or more. The chain combines TRBV7-8 with TRBJ1-2, with 7 bases that match TRBD1. Germline lookup yields CDR1 SGHVS and CDR2 FQNEAQ. The CDR3 spans 15 residues. The V gene end was trimmed by 5 bases and the J gene end by 8 bases; junction bases not matched to a gene: 14. DNA for the CDR3: TGTGCCAGCAGCACCGGGGACAGAGGCTTATGGGGCTACACCTTC. This translates into CASSTGDRGLWGYTF.

In this sample, this clonotype turned up a few times. This rearrangement joins TRBV6-1 to TRBJ1-1; no clear D gene. This CDR3 is 13 amino acids long. Germline CDR1 MNHNS, CDR2 SASEGT. V lost 8 bases to trimming and J lost 2 bases, with 12 bases between them. The CDR3 DNA reads as TGTGCCAGCTACGGGAGAACCAACACTGAAGCTTTCTTT. This sequence encodes CASYGRTNTEAFF.

This sequence joins TRBV6-5 and TRBJ2-7; D remains unclear. This CDR3 comprises 14 residues. Germline loops: CDR1 MNHEY, CDR2 SVGAGI. V was pared by 0 bases and J by 0 bases, with 6 bases between. The CDR3 is CASSYSTNSYEQYF. DNA of the CDR3: TGTGCCAGCAGTTACTCGACCAACTCCTACGAGCAGTACTTC.

This clonotype occurred many times. The genes are TRBV3-1 and TRBJ1-2, with 9 bases lining up with TRBD1. The CDR3 spans 14 residues. Trimming removed 0 bases from V and 4 bases from J; junction bases left unmatched: 0. Looked up from germline, CDR1 is LGHDT and CDR2 is YNNKEL (reference sequence). This CDR3 is CASSQEQGAYGYTF. CDR3 DNA: TGTGCCAGCAGCCAAGAACAGGGGGCCTATGGCTACACCTTC.

The table lists this clonotype with many counts. In nucleotides, the CDR3 is TGTGCCAGCAGTTTATCGACAGGGGCTCACTACGAGCAGTACTTC. Translation gives CASSLSTGAHYEQYF. The chain uses TRBV27 and TRBJ2-7, with 8 nucleotides matching TRBD1. The J segment lost 3 bases and the V segment lost 0 bases, leaving 4 bases of the junction unmatched. The CDR3 covers 15 residues. The germline V gene has CDR1 MNHEY and CDR2 SMNVEV (reference sequence).

This clonotype was counted many times. This chain's CDR3 is CASSKRQGGNTEAFF. CDR3 DNA sequence: TGTGCCAGCAGCAAACGACAGGGTGGGAACACTGAAGCTTTCTTT. This chain joins TRBV12-3 or TRBV12-4 and TRBJ1-1; the match to TRBD1 covers 7 bases. The V gene end was trimmed by 6 bases and the J gene end by 1 base; junction bases not matched to a gene: 8. CDR3 length: 15 amino acids.

At least ten counts were recorded for this clonotype. The chain carries TRBV24-1 and TRBJ2-7; D unclear. The CDR3 covers 15 residues. CDR1 and CDR2 from the germline V gene are KGHDR and SFDVKD. V dropped 1 base and J dropped 5 bases, with 14 bases sitting between them. The chain's CDR3 is CATSDFLRTFHEQYF. Here the CDR3 DNA reads TGTGCCACCAGTGATTTTCTTCGAACTTTCCACGAGCAGTACTTC.

This clonotype was observed many times. The rearrangement uses TRBV6-5 and TRBJ1-3; D call uncertain. From germline, CDR1 is MNHEY and CDR2 SVGAGI. Trimming took off 3 bases at V and 2 bases at J, with 8 bases between the two ends. CDR3 length equals 14 residues. CDR3: CASSYSLPGNTIYF. Written as DNA, the CDR3 is TGTGCCAGCAGTTATTCGTTACCTGGAAACACCATATATTTT.

This clonotype occurred many times. This clone may be a read error of a much larger clone one base away. The chain is built from TRBV6-2 or TRBV6-3 and TRBJ2-2; 11 bases map to TRBD2. CDR1 MNHEY and CDR2 SVGEGT come from the germline V gene. This CDR3 comprises 14 residues. The CDR3 here is CASRGLADTGELLF. CDR3 sequence (DNA): TGTGCCAGCAGGGGACTAGCGGACACCGGGGAGCTGCTTTTT.

The V gene is TRBV30, the J gene TRBJ2-7; no clear D. This CDR3 region has 15 residues. CDR1 and CDR2 from the germline V gene are GTSNPN and SVGIG (reference sequence). Between the trimmed V and J ends, which lost 1 base and 0 bases, there was a span of 13 bases. CDR3: CAWSESFFRSYEQYF. CDR3 DNA: TGTGCCTGGAGTGAATCTTTTTTCCGCTCCTACGAGCAGTACTTC. The variable domain in full, completed from reference TRBV30 and TRBJ2-7, reads SQTIHQWPATLVQPVGSPLSLECTVEGTSNPNLYWYRQAAGRGLQLLFYSVGIGQISSEVPQNLSASRPQDRQFILSSKKLLLSDSGFYLCAWSESFFRSYEQYFGPGTRLTVT.

This sequence joins TRBV12-3 or TRBV12-4 and TRBJ1-5; 7 bases are a match to TRBD1. The CDR3 length is 14 residues. V lost 2 bases, J lost 7 bases, and 5 bases stayed unmatched. The CDR3 reads CASSLRGRRQPQHF. CDR3 DNA sequence: TGTGCCAGCAGTTTAAGGGGGCGCCGGCAGCCCCAGCATTTT.